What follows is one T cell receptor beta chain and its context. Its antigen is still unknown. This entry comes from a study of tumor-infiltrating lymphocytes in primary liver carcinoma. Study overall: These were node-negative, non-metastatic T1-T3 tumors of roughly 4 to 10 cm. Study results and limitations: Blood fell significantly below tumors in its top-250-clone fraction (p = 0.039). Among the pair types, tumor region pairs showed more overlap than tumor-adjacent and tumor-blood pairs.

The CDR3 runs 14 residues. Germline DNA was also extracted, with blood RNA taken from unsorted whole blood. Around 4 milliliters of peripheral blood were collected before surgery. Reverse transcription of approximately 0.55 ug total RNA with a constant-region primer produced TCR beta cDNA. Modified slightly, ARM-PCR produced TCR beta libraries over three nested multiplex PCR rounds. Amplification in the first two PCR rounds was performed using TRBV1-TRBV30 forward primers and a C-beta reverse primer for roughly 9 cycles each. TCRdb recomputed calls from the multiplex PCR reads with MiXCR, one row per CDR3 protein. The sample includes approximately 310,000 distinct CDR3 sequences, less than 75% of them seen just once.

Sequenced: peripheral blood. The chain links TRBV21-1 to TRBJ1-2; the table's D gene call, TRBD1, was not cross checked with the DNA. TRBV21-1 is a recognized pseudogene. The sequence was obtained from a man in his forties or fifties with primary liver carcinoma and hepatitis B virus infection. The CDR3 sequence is CASSAQGVYYGYTF. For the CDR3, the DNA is TGTGCCAGTAGCGCACAGGGGGTCTACTATGGCTACACCTTC.